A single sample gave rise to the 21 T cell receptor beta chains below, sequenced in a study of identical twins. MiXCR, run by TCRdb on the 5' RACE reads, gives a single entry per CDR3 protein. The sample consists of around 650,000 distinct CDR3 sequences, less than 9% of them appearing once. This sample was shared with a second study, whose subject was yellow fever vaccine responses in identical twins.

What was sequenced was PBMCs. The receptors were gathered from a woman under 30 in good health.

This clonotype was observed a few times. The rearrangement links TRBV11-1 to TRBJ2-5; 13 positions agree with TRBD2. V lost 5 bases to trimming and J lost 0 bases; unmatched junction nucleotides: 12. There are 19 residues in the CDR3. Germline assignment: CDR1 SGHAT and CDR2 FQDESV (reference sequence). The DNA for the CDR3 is TGTGCCAGCAGCCCCCGACCGGGACTAGCGGGAATCTACCAAGAGACCCAGTACTTC. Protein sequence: CASSPRPGLAGIYQETQYF.

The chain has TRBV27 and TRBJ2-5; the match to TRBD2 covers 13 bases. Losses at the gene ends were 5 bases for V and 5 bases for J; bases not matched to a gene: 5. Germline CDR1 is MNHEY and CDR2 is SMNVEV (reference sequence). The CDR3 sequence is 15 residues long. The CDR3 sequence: CASSAWTSGGETQYF. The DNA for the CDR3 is TGTGCCAGCAGTGCATGGACTAGCGGGGGTGAGACCCAGTACTTC.

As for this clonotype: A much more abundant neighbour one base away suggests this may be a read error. CDR3 amino acids: CATSHGTGPYEQYF. CDR3 nucleotide sequence: TGTGCCACCAGCCATGGGACAGGGCCCTACGAGCAGTACTTC. The chain employs TRBV28 and TRBJ2-7; 9 nucleotides align to TRBD1. Germline values: CDR1 MDHEN, CDR2 SYDVKM. Trimming cost V 10 bases and J 2 bases; bases outside gene matches: 9. The CDR3 contains 14 residues. Full variable domain (remainder filled in from reference TRBV28 and TRBJ2-7): DVKVTQSSRYLVKRTGEKVFLECVQDMDHENMFWYRQDPGLGLRLIYFSYDVKMKEKGDIPEGYSVSREKKERFSLILESASTNQTSMYLCATSHGTGPYEQYFGPGTRLTVT.

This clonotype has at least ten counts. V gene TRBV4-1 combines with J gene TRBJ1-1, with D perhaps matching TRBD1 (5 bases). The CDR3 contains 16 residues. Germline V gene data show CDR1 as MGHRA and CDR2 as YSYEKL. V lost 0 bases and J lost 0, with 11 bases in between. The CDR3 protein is CASSQETDSMNTEAFF. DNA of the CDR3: TGCGCCAGCAGCCAAGAGACCGACAGCATGAACACTGAAGCTTTCTTT.

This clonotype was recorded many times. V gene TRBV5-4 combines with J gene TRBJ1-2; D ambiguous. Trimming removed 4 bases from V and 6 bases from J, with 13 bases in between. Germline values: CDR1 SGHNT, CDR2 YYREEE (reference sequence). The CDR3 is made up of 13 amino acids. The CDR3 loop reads CASSLWAGDGYTF. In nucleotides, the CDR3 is TGTGCCAGCAGCCTCTGGGCAGGAGATGGCTACACCTTC.

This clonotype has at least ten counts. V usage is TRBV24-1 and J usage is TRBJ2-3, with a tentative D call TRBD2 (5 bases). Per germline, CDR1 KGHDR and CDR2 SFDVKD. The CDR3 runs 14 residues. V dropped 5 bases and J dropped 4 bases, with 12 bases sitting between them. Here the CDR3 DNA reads TGTGCCACCAGTGCGTCAGCGAGGGCAGATACGCAGTATTTT. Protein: CATSASARADTQYF.

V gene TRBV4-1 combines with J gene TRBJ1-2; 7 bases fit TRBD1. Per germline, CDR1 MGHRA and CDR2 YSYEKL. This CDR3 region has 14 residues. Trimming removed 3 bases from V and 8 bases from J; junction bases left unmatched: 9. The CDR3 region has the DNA TGCGCCAGCAGCCATGGGGCACAGGGGCAAGGCTACACCTTC. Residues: CASSHGAQGQGYTF.

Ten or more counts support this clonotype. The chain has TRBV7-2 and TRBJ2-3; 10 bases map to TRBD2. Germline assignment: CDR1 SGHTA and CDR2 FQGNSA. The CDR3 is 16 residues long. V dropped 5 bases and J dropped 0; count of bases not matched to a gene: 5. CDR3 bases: TGTGCCAGCAGCAACTTAGCGGGGGGCAGCACAGATACGCAGTATTTT. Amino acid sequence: CASSNLAGGSTDTQYF.

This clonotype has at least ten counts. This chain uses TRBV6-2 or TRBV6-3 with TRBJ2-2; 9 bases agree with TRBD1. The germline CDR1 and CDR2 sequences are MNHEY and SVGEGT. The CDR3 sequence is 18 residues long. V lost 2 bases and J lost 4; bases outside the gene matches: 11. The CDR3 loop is CASSYDQQGAVRTGELFF. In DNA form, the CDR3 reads TGTGCCAGCAGTTACGACCAACAGGGGGCTGTTCGCACCGGGGAGCTGTTTTTT.

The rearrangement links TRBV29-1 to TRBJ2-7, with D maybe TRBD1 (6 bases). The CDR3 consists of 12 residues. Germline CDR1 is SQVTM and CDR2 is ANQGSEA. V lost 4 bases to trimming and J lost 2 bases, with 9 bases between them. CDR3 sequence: CSVVGQTYEQYF. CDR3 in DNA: TGCAGCGTTGTAGGACAGACCTACGAGCAGTACTTC.

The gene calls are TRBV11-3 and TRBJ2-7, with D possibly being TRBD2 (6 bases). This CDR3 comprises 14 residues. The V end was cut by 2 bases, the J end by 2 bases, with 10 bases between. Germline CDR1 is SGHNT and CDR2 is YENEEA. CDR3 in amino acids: CASSLIRETYEQYF. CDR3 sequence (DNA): TGTGCCAGCAGCTTAATTCGGGAGACCTACGAGCAGTACTTC.

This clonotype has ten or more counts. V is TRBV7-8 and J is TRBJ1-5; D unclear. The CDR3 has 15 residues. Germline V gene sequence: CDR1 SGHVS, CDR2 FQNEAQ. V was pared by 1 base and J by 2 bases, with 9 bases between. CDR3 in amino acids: CASSLDGSGNQPQHF. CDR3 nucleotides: TGTGCCAGCAGCTTAGATGGATCCGGCAATCAGCCCCAGCATTTT.

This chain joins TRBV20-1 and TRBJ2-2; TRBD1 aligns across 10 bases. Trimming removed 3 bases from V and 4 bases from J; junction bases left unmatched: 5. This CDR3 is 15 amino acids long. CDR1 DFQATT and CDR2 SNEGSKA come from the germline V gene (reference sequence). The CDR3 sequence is CSASSRTGGTGELFF. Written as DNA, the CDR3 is TGCAGTGCTAGTTCGCGGACAGGGGGCACCGGGGAGCTGTTTTTT.

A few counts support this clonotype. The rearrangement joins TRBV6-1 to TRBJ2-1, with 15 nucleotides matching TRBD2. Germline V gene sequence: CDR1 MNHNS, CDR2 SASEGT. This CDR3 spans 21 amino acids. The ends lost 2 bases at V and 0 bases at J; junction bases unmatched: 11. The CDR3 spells CASSETGTSGGSYYSYNEQFF. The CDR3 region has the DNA TGTGCCAGCAGTGAAACCGGGACTAGCGGGGGGTCATACTACTCCTACAATGAGCAGTTCTTC.

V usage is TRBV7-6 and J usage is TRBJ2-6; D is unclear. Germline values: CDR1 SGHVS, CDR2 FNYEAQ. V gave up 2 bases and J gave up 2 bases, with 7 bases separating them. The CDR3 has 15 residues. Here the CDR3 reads CASSLRRTGANVLTF. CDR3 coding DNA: TGTGCCAGCAGCTTAAGACGGACTGGGGCCAACGTCCTGACTTTC.

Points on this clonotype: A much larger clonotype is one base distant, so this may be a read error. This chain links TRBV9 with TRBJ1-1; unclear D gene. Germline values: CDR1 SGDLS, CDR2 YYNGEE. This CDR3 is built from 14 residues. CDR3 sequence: CTSSSRTLATEAFF. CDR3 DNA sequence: TGTACCAGCAGTTCAAGGACCCTCGCCACTGAAGCTTTCTTT. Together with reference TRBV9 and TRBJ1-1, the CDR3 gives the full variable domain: DSGVTQTPKHLITATGQRVTLRCSPRSGDLSVYWYQQSLDQGLQFLIQYYNGEERAKGNILERFSAQQFPDLHSELNLSSLELGDSALYFCTSSSRTLATEAFFGQGTRLTVV.

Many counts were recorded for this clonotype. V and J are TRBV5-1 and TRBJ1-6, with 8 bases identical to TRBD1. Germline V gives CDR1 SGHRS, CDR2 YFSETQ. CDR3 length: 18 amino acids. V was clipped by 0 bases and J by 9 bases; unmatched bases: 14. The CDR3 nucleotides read TGCGCCAGCAGCTTGGGGTCAACAGGGGGACAGGTTCGTTCACCCCTCCACTTT. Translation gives CASSLGSTGGQVRSPLHF. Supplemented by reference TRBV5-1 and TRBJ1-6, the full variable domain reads KAGVTQTPRYLIKTRGQQVTLSCSPISGHRSVSWYQQTPGQGLQFLFEYFSETQRNKGNFPGRFSGRQFSNSRSEMNVSTLELGDSALYLCASSLGSTGGQVRSPLHFGNGTRLTVT.

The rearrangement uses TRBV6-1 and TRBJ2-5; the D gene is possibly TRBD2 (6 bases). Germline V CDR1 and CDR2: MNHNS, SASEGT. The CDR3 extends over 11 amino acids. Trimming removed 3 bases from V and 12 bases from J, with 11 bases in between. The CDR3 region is CASSDSEREYF. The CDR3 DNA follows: TGTGCCAGCAGTGATAGCGAGCGGGAGTACTTC.

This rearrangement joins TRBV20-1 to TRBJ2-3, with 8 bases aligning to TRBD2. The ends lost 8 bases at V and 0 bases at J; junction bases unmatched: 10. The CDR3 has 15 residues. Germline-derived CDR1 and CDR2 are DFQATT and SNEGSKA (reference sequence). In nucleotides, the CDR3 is TGCAGTACTCAAAGGGCTAGCGGGAGCACAGATACGCAGTATTTT. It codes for CSTQRASGSTDTQYF.

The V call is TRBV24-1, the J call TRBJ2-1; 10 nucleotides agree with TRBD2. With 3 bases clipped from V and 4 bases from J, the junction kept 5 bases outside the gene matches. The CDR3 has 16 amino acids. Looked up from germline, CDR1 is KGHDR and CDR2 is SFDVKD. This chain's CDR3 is CATSDRTSGKYNEQFF. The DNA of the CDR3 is TGTGCCACCAGTGATCGGACTAGCGGCAAATACAATGAGCAGTTCTTC.

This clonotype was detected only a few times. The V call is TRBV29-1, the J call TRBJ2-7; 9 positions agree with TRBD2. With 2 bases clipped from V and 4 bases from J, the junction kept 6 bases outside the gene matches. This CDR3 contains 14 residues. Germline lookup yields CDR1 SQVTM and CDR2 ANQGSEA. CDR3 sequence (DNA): TGCAGCGTTGAACTAGCGGGATCGAGATACGAGCAGTACTTC. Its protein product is CSVELAGSRYEQYF.